Detailed here is one T cell receptor (beta chain). Per germline, CDR1 MGHDK and CDR2 SYGVNS. This CDR3 has 16 residues. The V gene lost 0 bases and the J gene lost 4 bases, with 10 bases spanning the gap. The data belong to a study of blood T cell repertoires in COVID-19. This table comes from immunoSEQ multiplex PCR, and its TCRdb copy is limited to in-frame clones, with some not included. This repertoire shows around 220,000 clones, 80% to 90% found once; its top ten account for less than 4.5%. The source is a man aged 50 to 59 with acute or convalescent COVID-19. Specimen: peripheral blood. The chain carries TRBV25-1 and TRBJ1-6; no definite D call. The CDR3 spells CASSEYAAGYNSPLHF. Here the CDR3 DNA reads TGTGCCAGCAGTGAATATGCGGCGGGATATAATTCACCCCTCCACTTT.